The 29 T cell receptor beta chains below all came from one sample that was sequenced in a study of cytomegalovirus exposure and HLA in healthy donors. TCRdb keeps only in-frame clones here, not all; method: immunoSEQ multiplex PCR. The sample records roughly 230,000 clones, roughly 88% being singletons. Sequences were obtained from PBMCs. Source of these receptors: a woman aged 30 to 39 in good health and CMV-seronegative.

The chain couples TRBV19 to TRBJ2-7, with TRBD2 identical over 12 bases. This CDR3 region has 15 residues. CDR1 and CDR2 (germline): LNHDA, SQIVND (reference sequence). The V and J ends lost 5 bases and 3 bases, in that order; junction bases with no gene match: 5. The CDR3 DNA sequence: TGTGCCAGTAGTCTATCACTAGCGGGAGGCTACGAGCAGTACTTC. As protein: CASSLSLAGGYEQYF.

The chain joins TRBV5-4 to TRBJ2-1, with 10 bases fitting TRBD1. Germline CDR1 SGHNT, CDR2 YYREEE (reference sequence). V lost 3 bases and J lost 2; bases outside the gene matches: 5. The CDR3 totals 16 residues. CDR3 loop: CASSSQGTGAYNEQFF. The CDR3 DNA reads TGTGCCAGCAGCTCGCAAGGGACAGGGGCCTACAATGAGCAGTTCTTC.

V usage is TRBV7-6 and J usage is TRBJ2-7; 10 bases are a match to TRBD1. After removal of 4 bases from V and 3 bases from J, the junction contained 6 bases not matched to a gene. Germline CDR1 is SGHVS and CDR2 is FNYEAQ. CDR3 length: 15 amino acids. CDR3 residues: CASSSGQGEGYEQYF. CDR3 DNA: TGTGCCAGCAGCTCCGGACAGGGGGAAGGCTACGAGCAGTACTTC.

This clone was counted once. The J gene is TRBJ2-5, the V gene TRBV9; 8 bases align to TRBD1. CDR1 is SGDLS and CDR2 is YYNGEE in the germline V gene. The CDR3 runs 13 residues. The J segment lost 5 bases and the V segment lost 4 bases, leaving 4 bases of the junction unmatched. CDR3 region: CASSPGQEETQYF. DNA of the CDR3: TGTGCCAGCAGCCCGGGACAGGAGGAGACCCAGTACTTC.

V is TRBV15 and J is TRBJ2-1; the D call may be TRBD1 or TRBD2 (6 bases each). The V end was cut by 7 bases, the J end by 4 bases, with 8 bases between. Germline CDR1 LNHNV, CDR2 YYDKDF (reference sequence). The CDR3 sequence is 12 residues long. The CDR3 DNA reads TGTGCCACCAAAGGGGGGTACAATGAGCAGTTCTTC. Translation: CATKGGYNEQFF.

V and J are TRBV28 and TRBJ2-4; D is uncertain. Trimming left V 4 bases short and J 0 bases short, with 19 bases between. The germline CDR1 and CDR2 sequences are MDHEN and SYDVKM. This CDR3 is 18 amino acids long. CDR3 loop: CASSYPQDPNRAKNIQYF. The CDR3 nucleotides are TGTGCCAGCAGTTACCCCCAGGATCCTAACAGAGCCAAAAACATTCAGTACTTC.

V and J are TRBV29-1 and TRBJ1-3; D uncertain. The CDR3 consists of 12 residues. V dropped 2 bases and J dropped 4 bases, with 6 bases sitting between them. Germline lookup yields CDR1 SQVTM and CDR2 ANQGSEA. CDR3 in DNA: TGCAGCGTTGAATCCGGGGGAAACACCATATATTTT. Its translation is CSVESGGNTIYF. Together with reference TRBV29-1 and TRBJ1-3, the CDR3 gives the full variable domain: SAVISQKPSRDICQRGTSLTIQCQVDSQVTMMFWYRQQPGQSLTLIATANQGSEATYESGFVIDKFPISRPNLTFSTLTVSNMSPEDSSIYLCSVESGGNTIYFGEGSWLTVV.

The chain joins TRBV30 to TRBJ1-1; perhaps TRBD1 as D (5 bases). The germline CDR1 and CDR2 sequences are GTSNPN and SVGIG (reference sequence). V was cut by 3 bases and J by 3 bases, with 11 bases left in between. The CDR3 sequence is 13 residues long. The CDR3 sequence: CAWSRRGDTEAFF. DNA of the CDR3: TGTGCCTGGAGCCGAAGGGGTGACACTGAAGCTTTCTTT. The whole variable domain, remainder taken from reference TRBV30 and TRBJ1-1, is SQTIHQWPATLVQPVGSPLSLECTVEGTSNPNLYWYRQAAGRGLQLLFYSVGIGQISSEVPQNLSASRPQDRQFILSSKKLLLSDSGFYLCAWSRRGDTEAFFGQGTRLTVV.

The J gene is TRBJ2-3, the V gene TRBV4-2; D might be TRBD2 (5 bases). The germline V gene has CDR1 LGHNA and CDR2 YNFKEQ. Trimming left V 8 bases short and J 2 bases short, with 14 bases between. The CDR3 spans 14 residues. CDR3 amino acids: CASSREYPTDTQYF. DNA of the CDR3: TGTGCCAGCTCCCGGGAATACCCCACAGATACGCAGTATTTT.

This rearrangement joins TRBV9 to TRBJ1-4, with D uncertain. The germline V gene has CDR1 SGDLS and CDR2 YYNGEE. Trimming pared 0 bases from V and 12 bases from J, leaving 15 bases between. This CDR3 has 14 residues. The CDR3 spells CASSVDGGAKELFF. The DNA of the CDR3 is TGTGCCAGCAGCGTAGATGGAGGCGCGAAGGAACTGTTTTTT.

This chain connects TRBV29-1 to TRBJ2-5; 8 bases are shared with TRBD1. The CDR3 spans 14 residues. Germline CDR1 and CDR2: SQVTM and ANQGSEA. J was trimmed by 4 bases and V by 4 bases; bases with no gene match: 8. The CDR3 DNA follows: TGCAGCGTTGTAAAGGGACAGGAAGGAGAGACCCAGTACTTC. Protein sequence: CSVVKGQEGETQYF.

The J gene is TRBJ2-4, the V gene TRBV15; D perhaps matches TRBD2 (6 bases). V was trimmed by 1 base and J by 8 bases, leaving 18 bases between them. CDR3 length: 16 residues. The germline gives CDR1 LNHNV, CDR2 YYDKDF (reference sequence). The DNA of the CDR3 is TGTGCCACCAGCAGAGTCGTACAACCCCCGGGAGACATTCAGTACTTC. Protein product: CATSRVVQPPGDIQYF. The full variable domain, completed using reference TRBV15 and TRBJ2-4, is DAMVIQNPRYQVTQFGKPVTLSCSQTLNHNVMYWYQQKSSQAPKLLFHYYDKDFNNEADTPDNFQSRRPNTSFCFLDIRSPGLGDTAMYLCATSRVVQPPGDIQYFGAGTRLSVL.

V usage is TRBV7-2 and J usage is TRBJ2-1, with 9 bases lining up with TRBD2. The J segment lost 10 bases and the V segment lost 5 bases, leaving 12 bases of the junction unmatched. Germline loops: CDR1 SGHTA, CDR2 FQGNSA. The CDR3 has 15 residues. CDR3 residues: CASSLNNAGGREQFF. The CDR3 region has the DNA TGTGCCAGCAGCCTGAATAATGCGGGAGGGAGGGAGCAGTTCTTC.

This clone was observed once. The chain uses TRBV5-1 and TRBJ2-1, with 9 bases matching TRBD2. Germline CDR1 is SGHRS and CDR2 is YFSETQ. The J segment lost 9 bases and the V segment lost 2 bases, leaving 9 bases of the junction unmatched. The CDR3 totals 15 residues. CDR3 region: CASSFRVAGVGEQFF. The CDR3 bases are TGCGCCAGCAGCTTTAGAGTAGCGGGAGTGGGTGAGCAGTTCTTC.

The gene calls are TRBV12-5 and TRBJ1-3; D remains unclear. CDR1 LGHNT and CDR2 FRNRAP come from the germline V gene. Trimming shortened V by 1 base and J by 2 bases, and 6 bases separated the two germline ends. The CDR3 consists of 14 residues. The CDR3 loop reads CASGLGRTGNTIYF. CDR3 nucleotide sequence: TGTGCTAGTGGTTTGGGACGGACTGGAAACACCATATATTTT.

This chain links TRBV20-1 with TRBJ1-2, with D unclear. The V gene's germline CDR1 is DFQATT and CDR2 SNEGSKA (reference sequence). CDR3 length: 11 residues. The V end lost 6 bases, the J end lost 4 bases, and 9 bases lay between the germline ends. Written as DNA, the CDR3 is TGCAGTGCCCGGGATGTCTATGGCTACACCTTC. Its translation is CSARDVYGYTF.

CDR3 protein: CSVESGRAAGELFF. The DNA for the CDR3 is TGCAGCGTTGAAAGCGGGAGGGCCGCCGGGGAGCTGTTTTTT. The rearrangement uses TRBV29-1 and TRBJ2-2; 10 bases align to TRBD2. Germline CDR1 and CDR2: SQVTM and ANQGSEA. The CDR3 is 14 residues long. Trimming at V came to 2 bases and at J to 6 bases, leaving 3 bases not matched to a gene.

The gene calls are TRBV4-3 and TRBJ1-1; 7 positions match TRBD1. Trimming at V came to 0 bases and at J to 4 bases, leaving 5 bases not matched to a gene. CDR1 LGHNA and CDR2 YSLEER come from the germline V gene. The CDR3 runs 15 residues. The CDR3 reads CASSQDWQGGTEAFF. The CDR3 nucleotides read TGCGCCAGCAGCCAAGATTGGCAGGGGGGCACTGAAGCTTTCTTT.

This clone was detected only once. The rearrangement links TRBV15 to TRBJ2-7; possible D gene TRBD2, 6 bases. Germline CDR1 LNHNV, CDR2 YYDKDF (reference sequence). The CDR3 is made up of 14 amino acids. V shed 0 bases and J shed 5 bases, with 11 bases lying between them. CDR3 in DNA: TGTGCCACCAGCAGAGATTGGGAGGAAAACGAGCAGTACTTC. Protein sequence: CATSRDWEENEQYF.

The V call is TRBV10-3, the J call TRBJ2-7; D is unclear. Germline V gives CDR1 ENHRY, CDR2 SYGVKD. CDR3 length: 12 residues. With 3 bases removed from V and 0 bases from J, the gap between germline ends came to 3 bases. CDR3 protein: CAISDASYEQYF. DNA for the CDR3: TGTGCCATCAGTGATGCCTCCTACGAGCAGTACTTC.

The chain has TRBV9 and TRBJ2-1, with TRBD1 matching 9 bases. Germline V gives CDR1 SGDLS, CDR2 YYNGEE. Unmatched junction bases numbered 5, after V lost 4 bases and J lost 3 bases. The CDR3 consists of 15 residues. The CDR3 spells CASSPKTGGYNEQFF. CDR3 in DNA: TGTGCCAGCAGCCCCAAGACAGGGGGCTACAATGAGCAGTTCTTC.

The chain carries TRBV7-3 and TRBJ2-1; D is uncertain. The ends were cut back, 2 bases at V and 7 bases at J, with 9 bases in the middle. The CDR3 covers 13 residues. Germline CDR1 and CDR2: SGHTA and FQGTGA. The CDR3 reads CASSLAVSNEQFF. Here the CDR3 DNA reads TGTGCCAGCAGCTTAGCTGTCTCGAATGAGCAGTTCTTC.

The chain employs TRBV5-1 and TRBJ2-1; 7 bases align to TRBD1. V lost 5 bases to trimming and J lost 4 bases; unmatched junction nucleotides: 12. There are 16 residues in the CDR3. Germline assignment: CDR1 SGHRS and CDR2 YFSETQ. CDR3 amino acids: CASRVTGPPLYNEQFF. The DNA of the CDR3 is TGCGCCAGCAGGGTGACAGGGCCCCCTCTTTACAATGAGCAGTTCTTC.

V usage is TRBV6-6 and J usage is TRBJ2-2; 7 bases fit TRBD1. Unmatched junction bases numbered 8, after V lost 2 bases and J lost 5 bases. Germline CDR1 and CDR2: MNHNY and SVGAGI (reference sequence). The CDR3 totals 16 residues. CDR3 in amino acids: CASSYPGQRKTGELFF. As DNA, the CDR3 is TGTGCCAGCAGTTACCCGGGACAGAGGAAGACCGGGGAGCTGTTTTTT.

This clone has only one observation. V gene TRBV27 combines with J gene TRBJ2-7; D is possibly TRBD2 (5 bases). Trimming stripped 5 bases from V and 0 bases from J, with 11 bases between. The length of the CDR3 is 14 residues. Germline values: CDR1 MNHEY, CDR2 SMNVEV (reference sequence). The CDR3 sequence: CASSNGLFSYEQYF. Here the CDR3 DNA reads TGTGCCAGCAGTAACGGACTCTTCTCCTACGAGCAGTACTTC.

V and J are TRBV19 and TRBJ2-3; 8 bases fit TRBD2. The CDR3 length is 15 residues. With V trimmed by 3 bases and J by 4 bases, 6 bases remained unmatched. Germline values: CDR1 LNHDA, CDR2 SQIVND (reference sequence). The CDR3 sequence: CASSMGTSGADTQYF. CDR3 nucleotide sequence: TGTGCCAGTAGTATGGGGACTAGTGGGGCAGATACGCAGTATTTT. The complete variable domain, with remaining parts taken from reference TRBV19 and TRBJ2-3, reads DGGITQSPKYLFRKEGQNVTLSCEQNLNHDAMYWYRQDPGQGLRLIYYSQIVNDFQKGDIAEGYSVSREKKESFPLTVTSAQKNPTAFYLCASSMGTSGADTQYFGPGTRLTVL.

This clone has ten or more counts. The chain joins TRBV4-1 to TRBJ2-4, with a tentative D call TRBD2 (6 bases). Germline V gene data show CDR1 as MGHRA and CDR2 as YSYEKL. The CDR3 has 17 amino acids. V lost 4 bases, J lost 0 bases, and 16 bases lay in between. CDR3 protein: CASSPRGPWVAKNIQYF. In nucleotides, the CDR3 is TGCGCCAGCAGCCCGCGGGGTCCATGGGTAGCCAAAAACATTCAGTACTTC.

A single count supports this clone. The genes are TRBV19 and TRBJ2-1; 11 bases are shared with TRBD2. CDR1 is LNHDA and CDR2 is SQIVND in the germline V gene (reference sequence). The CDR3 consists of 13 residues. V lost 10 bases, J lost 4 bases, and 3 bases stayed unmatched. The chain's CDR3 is CATLAGGYNEQFF. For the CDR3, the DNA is TGTGCCACTTTAGCGGGGGGGTACAATGAGCAGTTCTTC.

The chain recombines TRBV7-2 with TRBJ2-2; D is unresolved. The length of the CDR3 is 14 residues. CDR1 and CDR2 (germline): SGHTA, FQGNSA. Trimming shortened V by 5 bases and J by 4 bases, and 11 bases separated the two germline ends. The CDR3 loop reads CASSTQAATGELFF. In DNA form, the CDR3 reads TGTGCCAGCAGCACTCAGGCGGCCACCGGGGAGCTGTTTTTT.